This paragraph reports one T cell receptor beta chain. 60 Vbeta and 13 Jbeta primers were used in PCR. Assay used: immunoSEQ multiplex PCR; TCRdb lists only in-frame clones, some missing. The profile shows more than 95,000 clones, less than 85% of them singletons. This CDR3 comprises 16 residues. In germline, CDR1 is MDHEN, CDR2 SYDVKM. V was trimmed by 5 bases and J by 4 bases, leaving 20 bases between them. This specimen comes from a study of cytomegalovirus exposure and HLA in healthy donors. Sequencing input: PBMCs. The V call is TRBV28, the J call TRBJ1-2; D is ambiguous. This clonotype originated in a woman younger than 35 in good health and CMV-seropositive. The CDR3 region is CASSGSLEIAAYGYTF. In DNA, the CDR3 is TGTGCCAGCAGTGGCTCTTTGGAGATCGCCGCCTATGGCTACACCTTC.